This T cell receptor beta chain came from a study of blood T cell repertoires in COVID-19. Sequenced by immunoSEQ multiplex PCR; TCRdb stores in-frame clones only, minus some. In the table there are more than 35,000 clones, more than 70% of which are singletons. This CDR3 has 11 amino acids. The germline V gene encodes CDR1 SGHDT and CDR2 YYEEEE. Trimming took off 1 base at V and 10 bases at J, with 6 bases between the two ends. The clonotype was recovered from a man aged 55-75 years with active COVID-19. This chain connects TRBV5-6 to TRBJ2-1; no clear D. The sample comprised peripheral blood. The CDR3: CASSLSGEQFF. The CDR3 DNA reads as TGTGCCAGCAGCTTGTCTGGCGAGCAGTTCTTC.